Shown below are 6 T cell receptor beta chains from a single sample sequenced in a study of T-cell reconstitution after alpha-beta-depleted transplantation in children. Molecular barcoding with unique molecular identifiers was used for the TCRbeta library. MiXCR, run by TCRdb on the PCR reads, gives a single entry per CDR3 protein. The data hold approximately 490,000 distinct CDR3 sequences, with 8% to 11% observed a single time. The material was PBMCs, obtained before TCRalphabeta/CD19-depleted stem cell transplant. These TCRs come from a child aged 2-15 years with inherited bone marrow failure, due to receive a stem cell transplant.

Only a few counts were recorded for this clonotype. The CDR3 loop reads CAISDSGGGEQYF. CDR3 sequence (DNA): TGTGCCATCAGTGATTCGGGGGGCGGCGAGCAGTACTTC. The rearrangement links TRBV10-3 to TRBJ2-7; D is possibly TRBD2 (7 bases). Germline lookup yields CDR1 ENHRY and CDR2 SYGVKD. The V and J ends lost 3 bases and 6 bases respectively, with 12 bases between them. The CDR3 has 13 residues.

This clonotype has a count of ten or more. This chain connects TRBV6-1 to TRBJ2-2; TRBD1 aligns across 10 bases. V was pared by 6 bases and J by 2 bases, with 3 bases of the junction left unmatched. The CDR3 loop spans 15 amino acids. CDR1 and CDR2 (germline): MNHNS, SASEGT. CDR3 amino acids: CASRRTGGNTGELFF. CDR3 coding DNA: TGTGCCAGCAGAAGGACAGGGGGTAACACCGGGGAGCTGTTTTTT.

The V and J genes are TRBV2 and TRBJ2-7; TRBD2 matches at 9 bases. The CDR3 extends over 13 amino acids. The germline gives CDR1 SNHLY, CDR2 FYNNEI. V lost 8 bases to trimming and J lost 3 bases; unmatched junction nucleotides: 5. CDR3 nucleotides: TGTGCCAGCGCGGGACTAGCTATCTACGAGCAGTACTTC. Amino acid sequence: CASAGLAIYEQYF.

This clonotype appeared a few times. The J gene is TRBJ2-7, the V gene TRBV29-1, with 11 bases that match TRBD2. Germline CDR1 and CDR2: SQVTM and ANQGSEA. This CDR3 has 17 amino acids. Trimming cost V 3 bases and J 3 bases; bases outside gene matches: 13. The CDR3 here is CSVDPPELAGDYYEQYF. CDR3 nucleotide sequence: TGCAGCGTTGACCCCCCCGAACTAGCGGGAGATTACTACGAGCAGTACTTC.

This chain uses TRBV6-2 or TRBV6-3 with TRBJ2-7; 7 nucleotides agree with TRBD2. V dropped 6 bases and J dropped 3; count of bases not matched to a gene: 8. Per the germline V gene, CDR1 is MNHEY and CDR2 is SVGEGT. The CDR3 spans 14 residues. CDR3 region: CASSPRGLHYEQYF. The CDR3 nucleotides read TGTGCCAGCAGCCCCCGGGGACTACACTACGAGCAGTACTTC.

This clonotype was observed a single time. A much more abundant neighbour one base away suggests this may be a read error. The V and J genes are TRBV12-3 or TRBV12-4 and TRBJ2-1; D is ambiguous. There are 13 residues in the CDR3. V lost 4 bases and J lost 8, with 12 bases in between. CDR3 bases: TGTGCCAGCAGTTCGTCTAGTGGCCATGAGCAGTTCTTC. This sequence encodes CASSSSSGHEQFF.